The 24 T cell receptor beta chains in this list originate from one sample, sequenced in a study of blood T cells in healthy people across ages. The second PCR ran 7 to 11 cycles with a sample-barcoded 5' primer and J-beta primers. TCRdb independently ran MiXCR on the 5' RACE reads; one entry per CDR3 protein. The data show about 1.8 million distinct CDR3 sequences, with roughly 50% seen just once and more than 2% held by the top ten. The sample consisted of blood. The receptors shown here come from a woman aged 40 to 50 in good health.

The chain carries TRBV29-1 and TRBJ2-1; D is ambiguous. TRBJ2-7 explains the end of the DNA better; the J call may be wrong. The CDR3 is 11 residues long. Germline loops: CDR1 SQVTM, CDR2 ANQGSEA. The CDR3 coding sequence is TGCAGCGTTGTCGGTTACAATGAGCAGTACTTC. It encodes CSVVGYNEQYF.

The chain carries TRBV28 and TRBJ2-1; TRBD2 is a possible D gene (5 bases). This CDR3 comprises 14 residues. Trimming cost V 2 bases and J 12 bases, with 17 bases left between them. Germline values: CDR1 MDHEN, CDR2 SYDVKM. CDR3 sequence: CASSLRPESGGQFF. Written as DNA, the CDR3 is TGTGCCAGCAGTTTAAGACCAGAGTCAGGAGGGCAGTTCTTC.

This sequence joins TRBV12-3 or TRBV12-4 and TRBJ2-3; D gene ambiguous. The CDR3 is 13 residues long. V gave up 4 bases and J gave up 0 bases, with 5 bases separating them. The CDR3 coding sequence is TGTGCCAGCAGTTGCCCGAGCACAGATACGCAGTATTTT. As protein: CASSCPSTDTQYF.

A few counts support this clonotype. Germline is not matched at one junction end, which may reflect a read error. The chain recombines TRBV10-3 with TRBJ2-5; TRBD2 is a possible D gene (5 bases). The J call is uncertain, as TRBJ2-1 better fits the DNA end. This CDR3 region has 15 residues. From germline, CDR1 is ENHRY and CDR2 SYGVKD. CDR3 residues: CAISGERLYQETQFF. CDR3 in DNA: TGTGCCATAAGTGGGGAGAGACTGTACCAAGAGACCCAGTTCTTC.

This chain connects TRBV12-3 or TRBV12-4 to TRBJ2-7; D may be TRBD2 (6 bases). V was clipped by 6 bases and J by 2 bases, with 20 bases between them. The CDR3 consists of 16 residues. In DNA form, the CDR3 reads TGTGCCAGCAGCCACACGTCCGGGACTTCCGCCTACGAGCAGTACTTC. Encoded protein: CASSHTSGTSAYEQYF.

The chain recombines TRBV27 with TRBJ2-3; 7 bases line up with TRBD1. The CDR3 sequence is 12 residues long. J lost 14 bases, V lost 7 bases, and 12 bases had no gene match. CDR1 and CDR2 (germline): MNHEY, SMNVEV (reference sequence). In DNA form, the CDR3 reads TGTGCCAGCACCCCTCACAGGGGCCTCCTGTATTTT. Translation: CASTPHRGLLYF.

In regard to this clonotype: At one end, the junction sequence differs from germline, possibly due to a read error. The chain uses TRBV6-5 and TRBJ1-2, with TRBD1 identical over 9 bases. The V gene's germline CDR1 is MNHEY and CDR2 SVGAGI. CDR3 length: 13 residues. The CDR3 DNA follows: TGTGCCAGCAGCAGGGACAGGGACTATAGCTACACCTTC. Protein product: CASSRDRDYSYTF.

The chain recombines TRBV7-9 with TRBJ2-6; a possible D gene is TRBD2 (5 bases). Germline V CDR1 and CDR2: SEHNR, FQNEAQ (reference sequence). Trimming removed 7 bases from V and 0 bases from J, with 16 bases in between. The CDR3 extends over 17 amino acids. The CDR3 coding sequence is TGTGCCAGCACCCCCTCTGGGAGAAACTCTGGGGCCAACGTCCTGACTTTC. Residues: CASTPSGRNSGANVLTF. Drawing the rest from reference TRBV7-9 and TRBJ2-6, the complete variable domain is DTGVSQNPRHKITKRGQNVTFRCDPISEHNRLYWYRQTLGQGPEFLTYFQNEAQLEKSRLLSDRFSAERPKGSFSTLEIQRTEQGDSAMYLCASTPSGRNSGANVLTFGAGSRLTVL.

This chain joins TRBV7-2 and TRBJ2-5; 8 bases align to TRBD2. CDR3 length equals 17 residues. The germline V gene has CDR1 SGHTA and CDR2 FQGNSA. V lost 1 base, J lost 5 bases, and 12 bases stayed unmatched. CDR3 in DNA: TGTGCCAGCAGCTTAGGTTTTTTCGGGGGGGCCGTTGAGACCCAGTACTTC. This gives the protein CASSLGFFGGAVETQYF.

A remark on this clonotype: One end of the junction is discordant with germline, which a read error may explain. The chain joins TRBV13 to TRBJ1-1; tentative D call: TRBD1 (6 bases). Per the germline V gene, CDR1 is PRHDT and CDR2 is FYEKMQ (reference sequence). The CDR3 totals 18 residues. The CDR3 DNA follows: TGTGCCAGCAACCAGTCGCCCCAGGGGCGCAGGGAGGACACCGAAGCTTTCTTT. Protein sequence: CASNQSPQGRREDTEAFF.

The J gene is TRBJ1-2, the V gene TRBV11-2; no clear D. Germline-derived CDR1 and CDR2 are SGHAT and FQNNGV. The CDR3 has 14 amino acids. Between the trimmed V and J ends, which lost 2 bases and 4 bases, there was a span of 11 bases. The CDR3 protein is CASSLLLPFYGYTF. The CDR3 nucleotides read TGTGCCAGCAGCTTATTACTCCCGTTCTATGGCTACACCTTC.

This clonotype was detected a few times. The chain uses TRBV7-2 and TRBJ1-2, with D perhaps TRBD1 (6 bases). The germline V gene encodes CDR1 SGHTA and CDR2 FQGNSA. The CDR3 spans 14 residues. The ends were cut back, 5 bases at V and 4 bases at J, with 14 bases in the middle. The CDR3 nucleotides read TGTGCCAGCAGCGTAGTACAGGGTGGCTATGGCTACACCTTC. Protein sequence: CASSVVQGGYGYTF.

The chain has TRBV28 and TRBJ2-7; D gene uncertain. In germline, CDR1 is MDHEN, CDR2 SYDVKM. V was cut by 5 bases and J by 1 base, with 18 bases left in between. CDR3 length: 16 amino acids. The CDR3 nucleotides read TGTGCCAGCAGTCCACACGGGCCGGCAGAATCCTACGAGCAGTACTTC. It yields the protein CASSPHGPAESYEQYF.

The chain combines TRBV2 with TRBJ2-7; 7 bases match TRBD2. Germline V gives CDR1 SNHLY, CDR2 FYNNEI. The V and J ends lost 8 bases and 3 bases, in that order; junction bases with no gene match: 13. This CDR3 has 15 amino acids. In DNA, the CDR3 is TGTGCCAGCGACTCCAGGACTAGAGCTGACTACGAGCAGTACTTC. The encoded protein is CASDSRTRADYEQYF.

This clonotype occurred many times. The chain recombines TRBV5-1 with TRBJ2-7; the D is unclear. Germline lookup yields CDR1 SGHRS and CDR2 YFSETQ. The germline V and J ends were trimmed by 5 bases and 5 bases, with 17 bases remaining between them. The CDR3 consists of 14 residues. This CDR3 reads CASSRTERIDEQYF. CDR3 DNA: TGCGCCAGCAGTCGGACGGAGAGGATCGACGAGCAGTACTTC.

Many counts were recorded for this clonotype. V gene TRBV7-2 combines with J gene TRBJ2-1; D possibly corresponds to TRBD2 (5 bases). Trimming left V 5 bases short and J 2 bases short, with 13 bases between. Germline V CDR1 and CDR2: SGHTA, FQGNSA. The CDR3 covers 15 residues. DNA of the CDR3: TGTGCCAGCAGCCAGCGAACGAGGGCCTACAATGAGCAGTTCTTC. As protein: CASSQRTRAYNEQFF.

This chain joins TRBV28 and TRBJ1-5; tentatively, D is TRBD1 (6 bases). The length of the CDR3 is 14 residues. CDR1 is MDHEN, CDR2 SYDVKM, per germline. V lost 5 bases and J 7 bases, leaving 15 bases between the germline ends. This chain's CDR3 is CASSPQTGIQPQHF. As DNA, the CDR3 is TGTGCCAGCAGTCCCCAAACAGGGATCCAGCCCCAGCATTTT.

The chain combines TRBV6-5 with TRBJ1-6; D is ambiguous. Trimming took off 1 base at V and 7 bases at J, with 11 bases between the two ends. The CDR3 sequence is 15 residues long. Germline assignment: CDR1 MNHEY and CDR2 SVGAGI. This CDR3 is CASSYLGGLNSPLHF. CDR3 DNA: TGTGCCAGCAGTTACTTGGGAGGTTTAAATTCACCCCTCCACTTT.

The chain couples TRBV29-1 to TRBJ2-3; TRBD2 matches 14 bases. Trimming at V came to 8 bases and at J to 7 bases, leaving 17 bases not matched to a gene. Germline CDR1 reads SQVTM; CDR2 reads ANQGSEA. The CDR3 consists of 17 residues. The CDR3 region is CSTGTSGGWGGVNTQYF. The CDR3 DNA is TGCAGCACCGGGACTAGCGGGGGTTGGGGGGGAGTGAATACGCAGTATTTT.

This clonotype came up a few times. This chain connects TRBV6-1 to TRBJ2-7; the match to TRBD1 covers 7 bases. The germline V gene encodes CDR1 MNHNS and CDR2 SASEGT. The CDR3 consists of 14 residues. V gave up 7 bases and J gave up 3 bases; unmatched junction bases: 9. The CDR3 protein is CASNLGTAYYEQYF. The CDR3 nucleotides read TGTGCCAGCAATCTAGGGACAGCTTACTACGAGCAGTACTTC.

The genes are TRBV6-5 and TRBJ1-6, with 9 bases fitting TRBD1. The ends lost 6 bases at V and 9 bases at J; junction bases unmatched: 6. Germline lookup yields CDR1 MNHEY and CDR2 SVGAGI. This CDR3 has 14 amino acids. CDR3 bases: TGTGCCAGCAGGCGGGACAGGGAGGTTTCACCCCTCCACTTT. Protein product: CASRRDREVSPLHF.

This clonotype occurred a few times. This rearrangement joins TRBV12-3 or TRBV12-4 to TRBJ2-3; D may be TRBD2 (5 bases). The CDR3 consists of 15 residues. The V end was cut by 6 bases, the J end by 2 bases, with 15 bases between. Here the CDR3 reads CASSGGPPYTDTQYF. CDR3 coding DNA: TGTGCCAGCAGCGGCGGGCCTCCATACACAGATACGCAGTATTTT.

The chain links TRBV9 to TRBJ2-1, with TRBD2 as a possible D gene (7 bases). CDR3 length: 15 amino acids. The germline V gene encodes CDR1 SGDLS and CDR2 YYNGEE. V lost 0 bases and J 8 bases, leaving 15 bases between the germline ends. This chain's CDR3 is CASSVGTGGQYEQFF. CDR3 sequence (DNA): TGTGCCAGCAGCGTAGGAACGGGGGGCCAATATGAGCAGTTCTTC. The variable domain in full, completed from reference TRBV9 and TRBJ2-1, reads DSGVTQTPKHLITATGQRVTLRCSPRSGDLSVYWYQQSLDQGLQFLIQYYNGEERAKGNILERFSAQQFPDLHSELNLSSLELGDSALYFCASSVGTGGQYEQFFGPGTRLTVL.

CDR3 in amino acids: CASSRDKWNEQFF. The CDR3 DNA follows: TGTGCCAGCAGCCGGGACAAATGGAATGAGCAGTTCTTC. This chain links TRBV7-8 with TRBJ2-1, with D perhaps matching TRBD1 (6 bases). CDR1 SGHVS and CDR2 FQNEAQ come from the germline V gene. There are 13 residues in the CDR3. The V end lost 5 bases, the J end lost 7 bases, and 12 bases lay between the germline ends.